The 20 T cell receptor beta chains below come from one sample, sequenced in a study of radiotherapy plus CTLA-4 blockade in lung cancer. The table came from immunoSEQ multiplex PCR; TCRdb's copy has only in-frame clones and leaves some out. Seen here are about 98,000 clones, around 83% observed once, and the top ten hold under 4%. This sample comprised peripheral blood, obtained from a patient treated with radiotherapy plus ipilimumab. All receptors come from a human donor with non-small cell lung cancer who had a partial response to radiotherapy plus ipilimumab.

The chain joins TRBV14 to TRBJ2-5, with 7 bases aligning to TRBD1. V lost 0 bases to trimming and J lost 2 bases; unmatched junction nucleotides: 6. Germline loops: CDR1 SGHDN, CDR2 FVKESK. This CDR3 is built from 16 residues. CDR3 in DNA: TGTGCCAGCAGCCAAGATTTCGGACAGGATCAAGAGACCCAGTACTTC. Translated, it gives CASSQDFGQDQETQYF.

This sequence joins TRBV28 and TRBJ1-2; tentatively, D is TRBD1 (5 bases). The length of the CDR3 is 16 residues. Trimming shortened V by 7 bases and J by 8 bases, and 26 bases separated the two germline ends. Germline CDR1 reads MDHEN; CDR2 reads SYDVKM. CDR3 amino acids: CASTTSQGRVVRGYTF. DNA for the CDR3: TGTGCCAGCACCACCTCCCAGGGAAGGGTTGTCCGGGGCTACACCTTC.

The chain joins TRBV30 to TRBJ2-5, with D perhaps TRBD2 (5 bases). The CDR3 runs 13 residues. The germline V gene has CDR1 GTSNPN and CDR2 SVGIG (reference sequence). The ends were cut back, 1 base at V and 2 bases at J, with 8 bases in the middle. The CDR3 bases are TGTGCCTGGAGTGGTAGCGTACAAGAGACCCAGTACTTC. Its translation: CAWSGSVQETQYF.

V and J are TRBV9 and TRBJ1-2; 7 nucleotides agree with TRBD1. Looked up from germline, CDR1 is SGDLS and CDR2 is YYNGEE. The CDR3 extends over 13 amino acids. J was trimmed by 2 bases and V by 5 bases; bases with no gene match: 3. The CDR3 loop reads CASSSDRNYGYTF. DNA for the CDR3: TGTGCCAGCAGTTCGGACAGGAACTATGGCTACACCTTC.

The chain employs TRBV5-1 and TRBJ2-1; 15 nucleotides align to TRBD2. This CDR3 is built from 19 residues. Germline V gene lookup returns CDR1 SGHRS and CDR2 YFSETQ. With 6 bases clipped from V and 6 bases from J, the junction kept 16 bases outside the gene matches. The CDR3 region is CASKEPGLAGGRAGNEQFF. Here the CDR3 DNA reads TGCGCCAGCAAGGAACCGGGACTAGCGGGAGGAAGGGCAGGCAATGAGCAGTTCTTC. Full variable domain (rest looked up from reference TRBV5-1 and TRBJ2-1): KAGVTQTPRYLIKTRGQQVTLSCSPISGHRSVSWYQQTPGQGLQFLFEYFSETQRNKGNFPGRFSGRQFSNSRSEMNVSTLELGDSALYLCASKEPGLAGGRAGNEQFFGPGTRLTVL.

The chain carries TRBV7-9 and TRBJ2-3; 10 positions agree with TRBD2. The CDR3 sequence is 16 residues long. Germline CDR1 reads SEHNR; CDR2 reads FQNEAQ (reference sequence). V was pared by 5 bases and J by 4 bases, with 9 bases of the junction left unmatched. CDR3 region: CASSPDGAGGSDTQYF. The CDR3 DNA reads as TGTGCCAGCAGCCCAGACGGAGCGGGAGGGTCAGATACGCAGTATTTT.

This clone was observed a handful of times. The V and J genes are TRBV18 and TRBJ2-7, with 7 positions matching TRBD1. Germline loops: CDR1 KGHSH, CDR2 LQKENI. The CDR3 totals 15 residues. V lost 3 bases, J lost 2 bases, and 7 bases stayed unmatched. As DNA, the CDR3 is TGTGCCAGCTCACCGCGACAGGGAGCGACCTACGAGCAGTACTTC. This gives the protein CASSPRQGATYEQYF. The full variable domain, in which reference TRBV18 and TRBJ2-7 provide the parts outside the CDR3, is NAGVMQNPRHLVRRRGQEARLRCSPMKGHSHVYWYRQLPEEGLKFMVYLQKENIIDESGMPKERFSAEFPKEGPSILRIQQVVRGDSAAYFCASSPRQGATYEQYFGPGTRLTVT.

This clone has just one count. J is TRBJ2-5 and V is TRBV20-1; D gene ambiguous. This CDR3 spans 11 amino acids. Germline V gene data show CDR1 as DFQATT and CDR2 as SNEGSKA (reference sequence). The ends were cut back, 6 bases at V and 1 base at J, with 6 bases in the middle. The CDR3 sequence: CSAVLQETQYF. CDR3 bases: TGCAGTGCCGTCCTCCAAGAGACCCAGTACTTC.

This clone was seen a few times. The chain uses TRBV5-1 and TRBJ1-1, with 7 nucleotides matching TRBD1. CDR3 size: 14 residues. The junction had 4 bases not matched to a gene; V was cut back by 5 bases and J by 0 bases. CDR1 and CDR2 from the germline V gene are SGHRS and YFSETQ. In nucleotides, the CDR3 is TGCGCCAGCAGTAGGGACAGCTTGAACACTGAAGCTTTCTTT. Encoded protein: CASSRDSLNTEAFF.

This clone showed up just a few times. The gene calls are TRBV9 and TRBJ1-4; D is unresolved. Germline CDR1 reads SGDLS; CDR2 reads YYNGEE. The ends were cut back, 0 bases at V and 4 bases at J, with 10 bases in the middle. The CDR3 is 15 amino acids. The CDR3 region is CASSVDGGLNEKLFF. For the CDR3, the DNA is TGTGCCAGCAGCGTAGACGGCGGACTTAATGAAAAACTGTTTTTT.

The chain has TRBV19 and TRBJ1-1, with D uncertain. The ends were cut back, 3 bases at V and 1 base at J, with 9 bases in the middle. The germline CDR1 and CDR2 sequences are LNHDA and SQIVND (reference sequence). CDR3 size: 14 residues. The CDR3 loop reads CASSMRVPNTEAFF. CDR3 DNA sequence: TGTGCCAGTAGTATGCGAGTTCCGAACACTGAAGCTTTCTTT.

In its sample, this clone was seen once. The chain carries TRBV6-5 and TRBJ2-1; the match to TRBD1 covers 9 bases. Looked up from germline, CDR1 is MNHEY and CDR2 is SVGAGI. The CDR3 has 14 residues. The V gene end was trimmed by 2 bases and the J gene end by 8 bases; junction bases not matched to a gene: 4. The CDR3 region has the DNA TGTGCCAGCAGTTACCTGGACAGGGGCGATGAGCAGTTCTTC. It yields the protein CASSYLDRGDEQFF.

The chain couples TRBV5-1 to TRBJ2-1; D might be TRBD2 (6 bases). The CDR3 contains 14 residues. V was pared by 6 bases and J by 9 bases, with 19 bases between. Germline V CDR1 and CDR2: SGHRS, YFSETQ. The CDR3 DNA reads as TGCGCCAGCACCACCGGGACTGGCTCTGGTGAGCAGTTCTTC. It yields the protein CASTTGTGSGEQFF.

V is TRBV25-1 and J is TRBJ2-5; 14 bases are a match to TRBD2. After removal of 3 bases from V and 4 bases from J, the junction contained 4 bases not matched to a gene. The V gene's germline CDR1 is MGHDK and CDR2 SYGVNS. The CDR3 runs 16 residues. Here the CDR3 reads CASSEGLAGVVETQYF. The CDR3, as DNA: TGTGCCAGCAGTGAGGGACTAGCGGGAGTGGTAGAGACCCAGTACTTC.

V and J are TRBV21-1 and TRBJ2-7; the table's D call, TRBD2, was not checked against the DNA. TRBV21-1 is an annotated pseudogene. The CDR3 has 15 residues. In DNA, the CDR3 is TGTGCCAGCAGCAAAGCTCGGACTAGCGAATACGAGCAGTACTTC. Amino acid sequence: CASSKARTSEYEQYF.

The rearrangement uses TRBV6-4 and TRBJ2-1; D gene ambiguous. The CDR3 loop spans 15 amino acids. The V gene's germline CDR1 is MRHNA and CDR2 SNTAGT. V lost 3 bases and J lost 9, with 18 bases in between. This CDR3 reads CASSEGETEISEQFF. In DNA form, the CDR3 reads TGTGCCAGCAGTGAAGGAGAGACTGAGATTAGTGAGCAGTTCTTC.

This rearrangement joins TRBV30 to TRBJ2-5, with TRBD1 matching over 7 bases. The CDR3 consists of 13 residues. The trim removed 4 bases at V and 2 bases at J, leaving 4 bases unmatched. Germline values: CDR1 GTSNPN, CDR2 SVGIG (reference sequence). DNA of the CDR3: TGTGCCTGGAATCACAGGGGACAAGAGACCCAGTACTTC. Its translation is CAWNHRGQETQYF.

The chain couples TRBV7-9 to TRBJ2-3, with D possibly being TRBD1 (5 bases). Germline V gives CDR1 SEHNR, CDR2 FQNEAQ (reference sequence). V shed 2 bases and J shed 1 base, with 10 bases lying between them. CDR3 length: 15 residues. CDR3 protein: CASSLLVGGTDTQYF. The CDR3 DNA sequence: TGTGCCAGCAGCTTACTGGTAGGGGGCACAGATACGCAGTATTTT.

The chain employs TRBV6-5 and TRBJ2-7; 10 bases line up with TRBD1. J was trimmed by 0 bases and V by 6 bases; bases with no gene match: 5. The CDR3 covers 15 residues. Germline V CDR1 and CDR2: MNHEY, SVGAGI. This CDR3 is CASSPGTGVSYEQYF. The CDR3 region has the DNA TGTGCCAGCAGCCCCGGGACAGGGGTCTCCTACGAGCAGTACTTC.

The chain couples TRBV30 to TRBJ1-1; 8 nucleotides match TRBD1. Germline V gives CDR1 GTSNPN, CDR2 SVGIG (reference sequence). The CDR3 has 13 residues. J gave up 2 bases and V 4 bases, and 3 bases lay outside the gene matches. The CDR3 sequence: CAWTRGPNTEAFF. As DNA, the CDR3 is TGTGCCTGGACCAGGGGGCCTAACACTGAAGCTTTCTTT.